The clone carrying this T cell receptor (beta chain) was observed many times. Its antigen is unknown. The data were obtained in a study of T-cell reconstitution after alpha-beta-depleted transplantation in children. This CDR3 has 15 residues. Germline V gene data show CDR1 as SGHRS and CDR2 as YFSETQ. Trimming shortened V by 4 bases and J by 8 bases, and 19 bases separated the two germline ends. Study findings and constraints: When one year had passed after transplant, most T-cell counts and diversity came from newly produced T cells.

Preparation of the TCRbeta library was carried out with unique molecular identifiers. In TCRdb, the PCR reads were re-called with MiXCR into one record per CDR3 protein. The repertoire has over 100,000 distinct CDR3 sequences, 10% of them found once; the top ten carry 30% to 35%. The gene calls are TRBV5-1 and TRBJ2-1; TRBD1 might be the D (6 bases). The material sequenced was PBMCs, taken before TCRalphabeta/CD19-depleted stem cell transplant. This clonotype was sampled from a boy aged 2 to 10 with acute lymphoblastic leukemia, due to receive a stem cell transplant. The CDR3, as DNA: TGCGCCAGCAGCCGTGAGGGACAAAGTTTCGATGAGCAGTTCTTC. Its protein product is CASSREGQSFDEQFF.